A selection of T cell receptor beta chains follows, all from one sample in a study of OX40 agonist ivuxolimab in advanced cancers. Here immunoSEQ multiplex PCR was the method, and the copy in TCRdb shows in-frame clones only, minus some. Of roughly 12,000 clones in the sample, 65% to 80% were seen once. Material: CD4+ or CD8+ T cells sorted from blood, obtained in a trial of the OX40 agonist ivuxolimab. These receptors were taken from an adult with an advanced solid tumor such as melanoma, head and neck, liver or kidney cancer. The CDR3 runs from the conserved cysteine through the conserved F or W. A D gene is named only where the DNA matches it firmly. The size entry is marked missing in some rows and otherwise reads once, few, many or a size class.

TRBV11-1	TRBJ2-7	.	.	CASSWGGTAYEQYF	TGTGCCAGCAGCTGGGGAGGGACAGCCTACGAGCAGTACTTC
TRBV2	TRBJ1-5	.	.	CASSLSGGNQPQHF	TGTGCCAGCAGCTTGTCGGGGGGTAATCAGCCCCAGCATTTT
TRBV27	TRBJ2-7	.	.	CASSPQGVSYEQYF	TGTGCCAGCAGTCCACAGGGCGTCTCGTACGAGCAGTACTTC
TRBV6-5	TRBJ1-4	.	.	CASSYLSGEKLFF	TGTGCCAGCAGTTACCTTTCGGGTGAAAAACTGTTTTTT
TRBV30	TRBJ1-2	.	TRBD1	CAWRRTGDYGYTF	TGTGCCTGGAGGAGGACAGGGGACTATGGCTACACCTTC
TRBV5-6	TRBJ1-1	once	.	CASSYGILLNTEAFF	TGTGCCAGCAGCTACGGGATCCTATTGAACACTGAAGCTTTCTTT
TRBV27	TRBJ2-5	.	.	CASSFQLQETQYF	TGTGCCAGCAGTTTCCAACTTCAAGAGACCCAGTACTTC
TRBV27	TRBJ1-2	.	.	CASSPSTANYGYTF	TGTGCCAGCAGTCCCTCGACAGCGAACTATGGCTACACCTTC
TRBV5-5	TRBJ2-7	.	.	CASSFPDISYEQYF	TGTGCCAGCAGCTTCCCCGACATCTCCTACGAGCAGTACTTC
TRBV7-9	TRBJ2-7	.	.	CASSHTAYEQYF	TGTGCCAGCAGCCATACAGCCTACGAGCAGTACTTC
TRBV15	TRBJ2-7	.	.	CATSRTRTGQEQYF	TGTGCCACCAGCAGAACGAGGACGGGCCAAGAGCAGTACTTC
TRBV12-1	TRBJ2-6	.	.	CASSFGCPGANVLTF	TGTGCCAGCAGCTTTGGGTGCCCTGGGGCCAACGTCCTGACTTTC
TRBV11-2	TRBJ2-7	.	TRBD2	CASSRDPGLALDEQYF	TGTGCCAGCAGCCGAGACCCGGGACTAGCGCTCGACGAGCAGTACTTC
TRBV29-1	TRBJ2-1	.	.	CSSGDFSYNEQFF	TGCAGCTCAGGGGACTTCTCCTACAATGAGCAGTTCTTC
TRBV27	TRBJ2-7	.	.	CASSSTPSSSSYEQYF	TGTGCCAGCTCCTCCACCCCGTCGTCTAGCTCCTACGAGCAGTACTTC
TRBV19	TRBJ1-1	.	TRBD1	CASSIGGQGEAFF	TGTGCCAGTAGTATCGGGGGACAGGGAGAAGCTTTCTTT
TRBV6-1	TRBJ2-3	few	.	CASSERRLGISDTQYF	TGTGCCAGCAGTGAACGACGACTAGGGATTTCAGATACGCAGTATTTT
TRBV12-1	TRBJ2-7	few	.	CASSFALAGPLSSYEQYF	TGTGCCAGCAGCTTTGCACTAGCGGGACCTCTTTCCTCCTACGAGCAGTACTTC
TRBV5-5	TRBJ2-3	.	TRBD1	CASSLESPGQGFSDTQYF	TGTGCCAGCAGCTTGGAGTCGCCGGGACAGGGGTTTTCAGATACGCAGTATTTT
TRBV6-5	TRBJ2-7	.	.	CASSYSQSYEQYF	TGTGCCAGCAGTTACTCTCAGTCCTACGAGCAGTACTTC
TRBV9	TRBJ1-2	.	TRBD1	CASSVGDRGYYGYTF	TGTGCCAGCAGCGTAGGGGACAGGGGTTACTATGGCTACACCTTC
TRBV6-6	TRBJ2-5	.	.	CASLLAVGETQYF	TGTGCCAGCCTATTAGCCGTGGGGGAGACCCAGTACTTC
TRBV7-9	TRBJ2-2	.	.	CASSLGPSGPSGGELFF	TGTGCCAGCAGCTTAGGGCCCAGCGGGCCCTCGGGAGGGGAGCTGTTTTTT
TRBV20-1	TRBJ2-1	.	.	CSASLGTEQFF	TGCAGTGCTAGTCTAGGGACTGAGCAGTTCTTC
TRBV13	TRBJ2-1	.	.	CASSLGRVRGNEQFF	TGTGCCAGCAGCTTAGGTCGGGTTCGGGGCAATGAGCAGTTCTTC
TRBV5-4	TRBJ2-6	.	.	CASSLTESHSGANVLTF	TGTGCCAGCAGCCTAACAGAGTCCCACTCTGGGGCCAACGTCCTGACTTTC
TRBV11-2	TRBJ2-7	.	.	CASSLGILVYEQYF	TGTGCCAGCAGCTTAGGAATCCTTGTCTACGAGCAGTACTTC
TRBV6-5	TRBJ2-7	.	.	CASATSDSYEQYF	TGTGCCAGCGCCACGAGCGATTCCTACGAGCAGTACTTC
TRBV27	TRBJ2-1	.	TRBD2	CASSPRAPSGRAPHEQFF	TGTGCCAGCAGTCCGCGAGCCCCTAGCGGGAGGGCCCCCCATGAGCAGTTCTTC
TRBV7-9	TRBJ1-1	medium-sized	.	CASRARVGTNTEAFF	TGTGCCAGCAGGGCCAGGGTAGGGACGAACACTGAAGCTTTCTTT
TRBV29-1	TRBJ2-7	once	.	CSVLSDGSYEQYF	TGCAGCGTTCTCTCGGACGGATCCTACGAGCAGTACTTC
TRBV7-6	TRBJ2-5	.	TRBD2	CASSLGAGGPKEETQYF	TGTGCCAGCAGCTTGGGGGCGGGAGGGCCAAAGGAGGAGACCCAGTACTTC
TRBV25-1	TRBJ2-1	.	.	CASARAVGGDEQFF	TGTGCCAGTGCTAGGGCGGTCGGAGGCGATGAGCAGTTCTTC